This entry is about one T cell receptor (beta chain). Profiling relied on immunoSEQ multiplex PCR, and the TCRdb table lists in-frame clones only, not all of them. The profile shows 55,000 to 75,000 clones, about four fifths of them singletons. Between the trimmed V and J ends, which lost 6 bases and 1 base, there was a span of 24 bases. The V gene's germline CDR1 is GTSNPN and CDR2 SVGIG (reference sequence). This CDR3 has 17 residues. The record originates from a study of blood T cell repertoires in COVID-19. Study context: The United States, Italy and Spain provided the acute and convalescent COVID-19 samples.

This receptor was identified in a human donor in a cohort sampled during active COVID-19. Sequenced sample: peripheral blood. The chain is built from TRBV30 and TRBJ2-5; no definite D call. DNA of the CDR3: TGTGCCTGCTTCCACCCCACATCGAGGTTGAGCCAAGAGACCCAGTACTTC. Translating gives CACFHPTSRLSQETQYF.